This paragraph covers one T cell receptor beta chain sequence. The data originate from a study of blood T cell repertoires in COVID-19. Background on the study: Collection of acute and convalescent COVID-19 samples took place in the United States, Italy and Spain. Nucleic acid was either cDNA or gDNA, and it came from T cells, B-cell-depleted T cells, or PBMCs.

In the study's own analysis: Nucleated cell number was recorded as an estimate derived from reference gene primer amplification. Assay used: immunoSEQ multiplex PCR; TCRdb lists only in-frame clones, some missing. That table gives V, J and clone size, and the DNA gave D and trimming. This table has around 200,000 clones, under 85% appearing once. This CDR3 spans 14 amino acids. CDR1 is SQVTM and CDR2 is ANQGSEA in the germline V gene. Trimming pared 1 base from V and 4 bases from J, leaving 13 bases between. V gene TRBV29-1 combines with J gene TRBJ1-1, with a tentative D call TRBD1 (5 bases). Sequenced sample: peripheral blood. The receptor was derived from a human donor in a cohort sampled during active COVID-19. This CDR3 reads CSVEGQGVVTEAFF. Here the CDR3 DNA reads TGCAGCGTTGAAGGCCAAGGGGTTGTCACTGAAGCTTTCTTT.